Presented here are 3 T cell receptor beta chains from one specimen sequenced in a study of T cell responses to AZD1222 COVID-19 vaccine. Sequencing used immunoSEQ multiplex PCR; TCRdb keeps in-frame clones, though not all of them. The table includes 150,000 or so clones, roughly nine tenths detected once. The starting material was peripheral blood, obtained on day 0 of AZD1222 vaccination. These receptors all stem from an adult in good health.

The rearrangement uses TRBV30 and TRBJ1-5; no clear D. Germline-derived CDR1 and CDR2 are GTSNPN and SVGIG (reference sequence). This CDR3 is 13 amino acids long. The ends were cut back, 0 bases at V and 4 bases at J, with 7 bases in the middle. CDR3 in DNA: TGTGCCTGGAGTGTAGAAGGGAATCAGCCCCAGCATTTT. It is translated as CAWSVEGNQPQHF.

The CDR3 DNA reads TGTGCCAGCAGCTCACAGAGAGGAAACACCATATATTTT. This translates into CASSSQRGNTIYF. The rearrangement links TRBV11-3 to TRBJ1-3; the D is unclear. Looked up from germline, CDR1 is SGHNT and CDR2 is YENEEA. This CDR3 spans 13 amino acids. Between the trimmed V and J ends, which lost 4 bases and 4 bases, there was a span of 8 bases.

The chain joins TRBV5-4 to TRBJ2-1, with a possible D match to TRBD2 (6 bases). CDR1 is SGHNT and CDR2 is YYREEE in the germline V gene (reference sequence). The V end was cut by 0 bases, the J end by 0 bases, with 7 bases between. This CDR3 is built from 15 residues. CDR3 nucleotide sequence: TGTGCCAGCAGCTTGGGGGGGGACTCCTACAATGAGCAGTTCTTC. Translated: CASSLGGDSYNEQFF.